The 9 T cell receptor beta chains reported below all come from one sample, sequenced in a study of T cells in localized non-small cell lung cancer. Method: immunoSEQ multiplex PCR; TCRdb's copy keeps in-frame clones and lacks some. Of about 77,000 clones listed, 88% were seen once; the top ten hold under 25%. The sequenced sample was peripheral blood, obtained before any cancer treatment. These receptors were collected from a woman aged 40-70 years with stage I squamous cell lung carcinoma.

The CDR3 DNA follows: TGTGCCAGCAGCCCCCAGGGGCTTTCGGATGGCTACACCTTC. Translated, it gives CASSPQGLSDGYTF. This chain links TRBV6-7 with TRBJ1-2, with a tentative D call TRBD1 (6 bases). TRBV6-7 is filed as an ORF, its function uncertain. The CDR3 extends over 14 amino acids. Trimming took off 6 bases at V and 6 bases at J, with 17 bases between the two ends.

This clone was recorded only once. The chain couples TRBV7-9 to TRBJ1-2; TRBD1 agrees at 12 bases. The germline CDR1 and CDR2 sequences are SEHNR and FQNEAQ (reference sequence). The CDR3 length is 17 residues. V was pared by 4 bases and J by 4 bases, with 10 bases of the junction left unmatched. CDR3 protein: CASSSQGTGGAGYGYTF. CDR3 bases: TGTGCCAGCAGCTCACAAGGGACAGGGGGCGCTGGCTATGGCTACACCTTC.

This rearrangement joins TRBV7-9 to TRBJ2-7, with D uncertain. Trimming cost V 1 base and J 3 bases, with 13 bases left between them. The CDR3 length is 15 residues. The V gene's germline CDR1 is SEHNR and CDR2 FQNEAQ (reference sequence). The CDR3 is CASSLDGQDRYEQYF. The CDR3 coding sequence is TGTGCCAGCAGCTTAGACGGGCAGGACCGCTACGAGCAGTACTTC.

The chain couples TRBV10-3 to TRBJ2-5, with TRBD1 matching over 9 bases. The CDR3 covers 15 residues. Germline assignment: CDR1 ENHRY and CDR2 SYGVKD. Trimming at V came to 6 bases and at J to 3 bases, leaving 8 bases not matched to a gene. Here the CDR3 reads CAIRAGQGVEETQYF. The CDR3 nucleotides are TGTGCCATCAGGGCGGGACAGGGAGTTGAAGAGACCCAGTACTTC.

The chain has TRBV7-8 and TRBJ2-7; a possible D gene is TRBD1 (7 bases). Germline loops: CDR1 SGHVS, CDR2 FQNEAQ. V lost 3 bases and J lost 6, with 12 bases in between. The CDR3 totals 13 residues. The CDR3 coding sequence is TGTGCCAGCAGCTTGTCAGGGGGGTCCGAGCAGTACTTC. Amino acid sequence: CASSLSGGSEQYF.

This clone appeared once. V and J are TRBV7-9 and TRBJ1-2, with D perhaps TRBD1 (6 bases). CDR3 size: 12 residues. V dropped 5 bases and J dropped 7 bases, with 11 bases sitting between them. Germline assignment: CDR1 SEHNR and CDR2 FQNEAQ (reference sequence). The CDR3 DNA reads as TGTGCCAGCAGCCCTGGACAGTTTGGCTACACCTTC. Translated: CASSPGQFGYTF. The variable domain in full, with the rest retrieved from reference TRBV7-9 and TRBJ1-2, is DTGVSQNPRHKITKRGQNVTFRCDPISEHNRLYWYRQTLGQGPEFLTYFQNEAQLEKSRLLSDRFSAERPKGSFSTLEIQRTEQGDSAMYLCASSPGQFGYTFGSGTRLTVV.

The V gene is TRBV5-6, the J gene TRBJ1-5; D is ambiguous. This CDR3 has 15 amino acids. Germline assignment: CDR1 SGHDT and CDR2 YYEEEE. Trimming left V 0 bases short and J 6 bases short, with 13 bases between. CDR3 nucleotides: TGTGCCAGCAGCTTGGGGGTTAGTTGGCTTCAGCCCCAGCATTTT. It translates to CASSLGVSWLQPQHF.

CDR3 bases: TGCAGCGTTGATGGGACAGCTAAATACAATGAGCAGTTCTTC. Amino acid sequence: CSVDGTAKYNEQFF. The chain recombines TRBV29-1 with TRBJ2-1; 7 bases fit TRBD1. The CDR3 spans 14 residues. Germline assignment: CDR1 SQVTM and CDR2 ANQGSEA. J was trimmed by 4 bases and V by 3 bases; bases with no gene match: 6.

The V call is TRBV4-2, the J call TRBJ1-6; D perhaps matches TRBD1 (6 bases). Trimming took off 11 bases at V and 3 bases at J, with 23 bases between the two ends. This CDR3 contains 17 residues. Germline CDR1 and CDR2: LGHNA and YNFKEQ. The CDR3 here is CAAGAPGGSLYNSPLHF. The DNA for the CDR3 is TGTGCCGCCGGAGCCCCGGGGGGCAGCCTCTATAATTCACCCCTCCACTTT.